This TCR beta chain was observed in a study of spatial heterogeneity in lung cancer. This clonotype was seen ten or more times. Trimming cost V 5 bases and J 6 bases, with 15 bases left between them. In germline, CDR1 is SGHTA, CDR2 FQGNSA. This CDR3 region has 14 residues. The time point denotes: sample taken at primary tumor resection. Using its own MiXCR run on the 5' RACE reads, TCRdb lists one record per CDR3 protein. This table has 25,000 or so distinct CDR3 sequences, approximately 4.6% appearing once. The sequence came from a male donor with early-stage non-small cell lung cancer. This sequence joins TRBV7-2 and TRBJ2-3; no firm D call. This sample comprised PBMCs, obtained at surgery. Written as DNA, the CDR3 is TGTGCCAGCAGCCCCCGCCTAGGTCCCGATACGCAGTATTTT. Translation gives CASSPRLGPDTQYF.